This T cell receptor beta chain was profiled in a study of T cell repertoires in ileal Crohn's disease. Notes on the study in general: Compared with CD4 T cells, sorted CD8 cells carried more expanded clones. Clonality above 26.8% at surgery always came with endoscopic recurrence. Compared with non-smokers, active smokers at surgery showed more clonal expansions.

On this clone: Antigen specificity is unknown.

TCRdb keeps only in-frame clones here, not all; method: immunoSEQ multiplex PCR. This table holds about 30,000 clones, 80% to 85% found once. Germline lookup yields CDR1 SGHTA and CDR2 FQGNSA. V shed 5 bases, J shed 2 bases, and the junction held 7 bases outside the gene matches. This CDR3 spans 16 amino acids. Sequences were obtained from ileal tissue. This TCR derives from an adult with Crohn's disease. The V and J genes are TRBV7-2 and TRBJ2-7; 12 nucleotides align to TRBD1. CDR3 bases: TGTGCCAGCAGCCCCAGGGGACAGGGGGCCGCCTACGAGCAGTACTTC. The encoded protein is CASSPRGQGAAYEQYF.